The 18 T cell receptor beta chains below come from one sample, sequenced in a study of cytomegalovirus exposure and HLA in healthy donors. This PCR relied on a set of 60 Vbeta primers and 13 Jbeta primers. Profiled with immunoSEQ multiplex PCR; TCRdb holds only in-frame clones, not every one. The table includes about 150,000 clones, approximately 77% detected once. The specimen was PBMCs. The origin of the receptors is a young man in good health and CMV-seronegative.

This clone appeared a few times. Here the CDR3 reads CASSLDLGAQALNEQYF. CDR3 sequence (DNA): TGTGCCAGCAGCTTAGATCTGGGGGCCCAAGCCCTCAACGAGCAGTACTTC. The chain has TRBV11-2 and TRBJ2-7; tentative D call: TRBD1 (6 bases). The ends were cut back, 0 bases at V and 5 bases at J, with 20 bases in the middle. The CDR3 sequence is 17 residues long. The germline V gene encodes CDR1 SGHAT and CDR2 FQNNGV.

CDR3 sequence: CASSVEGDVSYEQYF. The CDR3 bases are TGTGCCAGCAGCGTAGAGGGGGACGTCTCCTACGAGCAGTACTTC. The gene calls are TRBV9 and TRBJ2-7, with a possible D match to TRBD1 (6 bases). The CDR3 contains 15 residues. Germline CDR1 SGDLS, CDR2 YYNGEE. Trimming pared 0 bases from V and 0 bases from J, leaving 10 bases between.

The chain carries TRBV10-3 and TRBJ2-3, with D possibly TRBD2 on 6 matching bases. V was pared by 0 bases and J by 10 bases, with 11 bases between. From germline, CDR1 is ENHRY and CDR2 SYGVKD. The CDR3 is 13 residues long. CDR3 region: CAISESGGVPQYF. DNA of the CDR3: TGTGCCATCAGTGAGTCCGGGGGTGTGCCGCAGTATTTT.

The chain couples TRBV6-1 to TRBJ2-6; TRBD2 might be the D (6 bases). Trimming removed 3 bases from V and 3 bases from J, with 6 bases in between. The germline CDR1 and CDR2 sequences are MNHNS and SASEGT. The CDR3 covers 14 residues. CDR3 amino acids: CASSEGGGANVLTF. Written as DNA, the CDR3 is TGTGCCAGCAGTGAGGGGGGTGGGGCCAACGTCCTGACTTTC.

This clone has just a few counts. The V gene is TRBV6-5, the J gene TRBJ1-1; 10 bases are a match to TRBD1. This CDR3 comprises 16 residues. Germline CDR1 reads MNHEY; CDR2 reads SVGAGI. Unmatched junction bases numbered 10, after V lost 2 bases and J lost 7 bases. CDR3: CASSYPGQGQRYEAFF. DNA of the CDR3: TGTGCCAGCAGTTACCCGGGACAGGGGCAGAGATATGAAGCTTTCTTT.

The V gene is TRBV5-5, the J gene TRBJ2-2; D possibly corresponds to TRBD2 (5 bases). The CDR3 has 17 amino acids. The germline V gene encodes CDR1 SGHKS and CDR2 YYEKEE (reference sequence). Trimming pared 2 bases from V and 1 base from J, leaving 15 bases between. This CDR3 reads CASSFLIGLRNTGELFF. The CDR3 DNA reads as TGTGCCAGCAGCTTTCTTATCGGACTCCGGAACACCGGGGAGCTGTTTTTT. Based on the CDR3 plus reference TRBV5-5 and TRBJ2-2, the full variable domain is DAGVTQSPTHLIKTRGQQVTLRCSPISGHKSVSWYQQVLGQGPQFIFQYYEKEERGRGNFPDRFSARQFPNYSSELNVNALLLGDSALYLCASSFLIGLRNTGELFFGEGSRLTVL.

V gene TRBV18 combines with J gene TRBJ1-6; 7 bases fit TRBD1. The germline V gene encodes CDR1 KGHSH and CDR2 LQKENI. CDR3 length equals 15 residues. Trimming took 3 bases from V and 7 from J; bases not matched to a gene: 6. The CDR3: CASSPTGSLNSPLHF. The DNA for the CDR3 is TGTGCCAGCTCACCGACAGGGAGCCTAAATTCACCCCTCCACTTT.

The chain couples TRBV2 to TRBJ1-5; 9 bases map to TRBD1. The CDR3 extends over 17 amino acids. Germline assignment: CDR1 SNHLY and CDR2 FYNNEI. Trimming at V came to 3 bases and at J to 5 bases, leaving 11 bases not matched to a gene. CDR3 residues: CASSEPPGTGPYQPQHF. The CDR3 region has the DNA TGTGCCAGCAGTGAGCCCCCCGGGACAGGGCCCTATCAGCCCCAGCATTTT.

This sequence joins TRBV27 and TRBJ2-7; TRBD2 matches 7 bases. This CDR3 spans 12 amino acids. The ends lost 6 bases at V and 6 bases at J; junction bases unmatched: 5. CDR1 and CDR2 from the germline V gene are MNHEY and SMNVEV (reference sequence). CDR3 DNA sequence: TGTGCCAGCAGGCCGGGGGGAGGCGAGCAGTACTTC. It yields the protein CASRPGGGEQYF.

CDR3 DNA sequence: TGTGCCAGCAGCTTCAGAACCTACGAGCAGTACTTC. It is translated as CASSFRTYEQYF. V and J are TRBV11-2 and TRBJ2-7; D is undetermined. This CDR3 contains 12 residues. The V end was cut by 3 bases, the J end by 2 bases, with 5 bases between. Germline assignment: CDR1 SGHAT and CDR2 FQNNGV.

This sequence joins TRBV5-1 and TRBJ2-2; no reliable D call. This CDR3 is 12 amino acids long. Germline V gene sequence: CDR1 SGHRS, CDR2 YFSETQ. The V end lost 1 base, the J end lost 6 bases, and 4 bases lay between the germline ends. The CDR3 DNA reads TGCGCCAGCAGCTTGCTCTCCGGGGAGCTGTTTTTT. Translation: CASSLLSGELFF. The variable domain in full, completed from reference TRBV5-1 and TRBJ2-2, reads KAGVTQTPRYLIKTRGQQVTLSCSPISGHRSVSWYQQTPGQGLQFLFEYFSETQRNKGNFPGRFSGRQFSNSRSEMNVSTLELGDSALYLCASSLLSGELFFGEGSRLTVL.

The gene calls are TRBV4-3 and TRBJ2-1; TRBD2 matches at 13 bases. The CDR3 totals 16 residues. CDR1 and CDR2 from the germline V gene are LGHNA and YSLEER. After removal of 0 bases from V and 8 bases from J, the junction contained 4 bases not matched to a gene. The CDR3 sequence: CASSQEQLAGGHEQFF. The CDR3 region has the DNA TGCGCCAGCAGCCAAGAGCAACTAGCGGGGGGGCATGAGCAGTTCTTC.

The rearrangement joins TRBV6-5 to TRBJ2-3; 9 bases are shared with TRBD1. With 3 bases clipped from V and 2 bases from J, the junction kept 6 bases outside the gene matches. This CDR3 is built from 16 residues. Germline CDR1 is MNHEY and CDR2 is SVGAGI. The CDR3 DNA is TGTGCCAGCAGTTATCCCGGGACAGGGAACACAGATACGCAGTATTTT. Its translation is CASSYPGTGNTDTQYF.

The chain recombines TRBV4-1 with TRBJ1-5, with a tentative D call TRBD1 (5 bases). This CDR3 contains 14 residues. Germline V lookup: CDR1 MGHRA, CDR2 YSYEKL. The V gene lost 1 base and the J gene lost 9 bases, with 13 bases spanning the gap. The DNA of the CDR3 is TGCGCCAGCAGCCAAGGAATTGGAGGGACGCCCCAGCATTTT. Translated: CASSQGIGGTPQHF.

The gene calls are TRBV5-8 and TRBJ2-7; TRBD2 matches 7 bases. The CDR3 has 16 amino acids. After removal of 4 bases from V and 3 bases from J, the junction contained 13 bases not matched to a gene. Germline V CDR1 and CDR2: SGHTS, YDEGEE. CDR3 loop: CASSPPIRDYNYEQYF. The CDR3 nucleotides are TGTGCCAGCAGCCCCCCCATCCGGGACTATAACTACGAGCAGTACTTC. The full variable domain, its missing parts supplied by reference TRBV5-8 and TRBJ2-7, is EAGVTQSPTHLIKTRGQQATLRCSPISGHTSVYWYQQALGLGLQFLLWYDEGEERNRGNFPPRFSGRQFPNYSSELNVNALELEDSALYLCASSPPIRDYNYEQYFGPGTRLTVT.

The chain joins TRBV19 to TRBJ2-1, with D uncertain. The germline V and J ends were trimmed by 5 bases and 5 bases, with 10 bases remaining between them. Germline V gene data show CDR1 as LNHDA and CDR2 as SQIVND (reference sequence). The length of the CDR3 is 13 residues. The CDR3 DNA reads as TGTGCCAGTAGTCTATCCCAAAACAATGAGCAGTTCTTC. Translating it yields CASSLSQNNEQFF. Looking up the rest from reference TRBV19 and TRBJ2-1 gives the full variable domain: DGGITQSPKYLFRKEGQNVTLSCEQNLNHDAMYWYRQDPGQGLRLIYYSQIVNDFQKGDIAEGYSVSREKKESFPLTVTSAQKNPTAFYLCASSLSQNNEQFFGPGTRLTVL.

The gene calls are TRBV9 and TRBJ1-2; D unresolved. Deletions cut 3 bases from V and 0 bases from J, with 9 bases between. Germline assignment: CDR1 SGDLS and CDR2 YYNGEE. This CDR3 is built from 14 residues. This CDR3 is CASSGKGANYGYTF. Written as DNA, the CDR3 is TGTGCCAGCAGCGGTAAAGGAGCTAACTATGGCTACACCTTC.

This chain joins TRBV28 and TRBJ2-5; 8 positions match TRBD1. The ends lost 3 bases at V and 2 bases at J; junction bases unmatched: 8. The CDR3 sequence is 16 residues long. Germline V lookup: CDR1 MDHEN, CDR2 SYDVKM. CDR3 loop: CASSFSQGAVQETQYF. The CDR3 nucleotides read TGTGCCAGCAGTTTTTCCCAGGGGGCTGTACAAGAGACCCAGTACTTC. Full variable domain (missing parts from reference TRBV28 and TRBJ2-5): DVKVTQSSRYLVKRTGEKVFLECVQDMDHENMFWYRQDPGLGLRLIYFSYDVKMKEKGDIPEGYSVSREKKERFSLILESASTNQTSMYLCASSFSQGAVQETQYFGPGTRLLVL.